The 21 T cell receptor beta chains given below trace back to one sample, sequenced in a study of Ad26.COV2.S vaccination and SARS-CoV-2 variants. Indicated treatment: approximately 18 received Ad26.COV2.S at low or high dose, single or two shots; five or six received placebo; per-sample allocation not given. On day 63 after the first injection, vaccine and placebo recipients gave samples. TCRdb's copy holds only in-frame clones and misses some; the assay was immunoSEQ multiplex PCR. The sample has about 350,000 clones; around 89% are singletons. This specimen was peripheral blood, taken in a trial of Ad26.COV2.S vaccine versus placebo. Receptors originate from a person aged 18 to 59 who received the Ad26.COV2.S COVID-19 vaccine or a placebo.

CDR3 in DNA: TGTGCCAGCAGCTTGGGCGGGGGAGAGCTGTTTTTT. As protein: CASSLGGGELFF. The V call is TRBV5-6, the J call TRBJ2-2; 7 positions agree with TRBD2. The CDR3 is 12 amino acids. The germline gives CDR1 SGHDT, CDR2 YYEEEE. The ends lost 0 bases at V and 11 bases at J; junction bases unmatched: 1.

The chain couples TRBV30 to TRBJ1-5; D remains ambiguous. The CDR3 runs 13 residues. Germline V gives CDR1 GTSNPN, CDR2 SVGIG (reference sequence). The V end was cut by 3 bases, the J end by 3 bases, with 9 bases between. DNA of the CDR3: TGTGCCTGGAGCATGGAGGTCAATCAGCCCCAGCATTTT. Protein product: CAWSMEVNQPQHF.

The chain recombines TRBV19 with TRBJ2-2; perhaps TRBD1 as D (5 bases). Trimming cost V 4 bases and J 4 bases, with 10 bases left between them. Germline lookup yields CDR1 LNHDA and CDR2 SQIVND (reference sequence). The CDR3 runs to 14 residues. CDR3 nucleotides: TGTGCCAGTAGTAAGGCTGACAGCACCGGGGAGCTGTTTTTT. Residues: CASSKADSTGELFF. The entire variable domain, with the rest obtained from reference TRBV19 and TRBJ2-2, is as follows: DGGITQSPKYLFRKEGQNVTLSCEQNLNHDAMYWYRQDPGQGLRLIYYSQIVNDFQKGDIAEGYSVSREKKESFPLTVTSAQKNPTAFYLCASSKADSTGELFFGEGSRLTVL.

The genes are TRBV20-1 and TRBJ1-1, with D possibly TRBD1 on 6 matching bases. Trimming pared 4 bases from V and 3 bases from J, leaving 6 bases between. The CDR3 extends over 11 amino acids. Germline CDR1 DFQATT, CDR2 SNEGSKA (reference sequence). In nucleotides, the CDR3 is TGCAGTGCTAAGGGGGACACTGAAGCTTTCTTT. Amino acids: CSAKGDTEAFF.

The chain carries TRBV7-9 and TRBJ2-7; 7 positions agree with TRBD2. The V segment lost 5 bases and the J segment 3 bases; nucleotides outside the gene matches: 10. From germline, CDR1 is SEHNR and CDR2 FQNEAQ (reference sequence). This CDR3 has 15 amino acids. The CDR3 DNA sequence: TGTGCCAGCAGCCCCCTGGCGGGAGTCAGCTACGAGCAGTACTTC. This encodes CASSPLAGVSYEQYF.

This clone was recorded once. The chain employs TRBV7-8 and TRBJ2-3, with D unresolved. The CDR3 contains 11 residues. Trimming took 4 bases from V and 8 from J, leaving 7 bases between them. The germline V gene encodes CDR1 SGHVS and CDR2 FQNEAQ. CDR3 DNA sequence: TGTGCCAGCAGCTACACTCGTACGCAGTATTTT. Protein product: CASSYTRTQYF.

This clone occurred once. The chain carries TRBV9 and TRBJ2-7; 8 nucleotides line up with TRBD1. Germline V gene lookup returns CDR1 SGDLS and CDR2 YYNGEE. The CDR3 totals 15 residues. Germline trimming cut 0 bases from V and 2 bases from J; bases unmatched to any gene: 4. CDR3 loop: CASSVGQGIPYEQYF. The DNA of the CDR3 is TGTGCCAGCAGCGTAGGACAGGGGATCCCCTACGAGCAGTACTTC.

Worth noting for this clone: Compared with germline, one end of the junction differs, possibly owing to a read error. This chain joins TRBV30 and TRBJ2-1; TRBD2 agrees at 15 bases. Germline CDR1 and CDR2: GTSNPN and SVGIG (reference sequence). The length of the CDR3 is 17 residues. The CDR3 sequence: CAWRRTSGRGSYNKQFF. The DNA for the CDR3 is TGTGCCTGGAGAAGGACTAGCGGGAGGGGCTCCTACAATAAGCAGTTCTTC.

The J gene is TRBJ1-5, the V gene TRBV7-9, with TRBD1 matching 7 bases. Germline V gene sequence: CDR1 SEHNR, CDR2 FQNEAQ (reference sequence). The CDR3 runs to 16 residues. Unmatched junction bases numbered 6, after V lost 1 base and J lost 3 bases. The CDR3 loop reads CASSLGLGTANQPQHF. In DNA, the CDR3 is TGTGCCAGCAGCTTAGGATTAGGGACAGCCAATCAGCCCCAGCATTTT.

The gene calls are TRBV9 and TRBJ1-6, with 9 bases that match TRBD1. V was pared by 4 bases and J by 7 bases, with 6 bases of the junction left unmatched. This CDR3 is 15 amino acids long. The germline V gene has CDR1 SGDLS and CDR2 YYNGEE. The CDR3 DNA is TGTGCCAGCAGCCAAGGGACAGGGTTAAATTCACCCCTCCACTTT. Residues: CASSQGTGLNSPLHF.

The CDR3 bases are TGTGCCAGCAGCTCCGAGGCGGGCATTAGGGGAGGAGAGACCCAGTACTTC. Encoded protein: CASSSEAGIRGGETQYF. This rearrangement joins TRBV9 to TRBJ2-5; D might be TRBD2 (6 bases). In germline, CDR1 is SGDLS, CDR2 YYNGEE. The germline V and J ends were trimmed by 4 bases and 4 bases, with 23 bases remaining between them. CDR3 length equals 17 residues.

The rearrangement joins TRBV20-1 to TRBJ2-5; a possible D gene is TRBD1 (5 bases). The V gene lost 3 bases and the J gene lost 2 bases, with 19 bases spanning the gap. The CDR3 covers 16 residues. CDR1 is DFQATT, CDR2 SNEGSKA, per germline (reference sequence). CDR3 sequence (DNA): TGCAGTGCTAGTCTACCTTTAGTAGGGGAACAAGAGACCCAGTACTTC. Protein: CSASLPLVGEQETQYF.

The chain joins TRBV24-1 to TRBJ1-1, with a tentative D call TRBD1 (5 bases). V was shortened by 4 bases and J by 0 bases, with 11 bases between the two germline ends. Germline values: CDR1 KGHDR, CDR2 SFDVKD. The CDR3 runs to 15 residues. The DNA of the CDR3 is TGTGCCACCAGTGACCCCCGGGGCATGAACACTGAAGCTTTCTTT. Translated, it gives CATSDPRGMNTEAFF.

A note on this clone: This CDR3 is also generated by other DNA sequences in the sample. This chain connects TRBV6-1 to TRBJ1-3, with D perhaps TRBD1 (5 bases). CDR3 length equals 15 residues. Between the trimmed V and J ends, which lost 3 bases and 0 bases, there was a span of 9 bases. Per germline, CDR1 MNHNS and CDR2 SASEGT. CDR3 nucleotides: TGTGCCAGCAGTGAGGGGGTGGGCTCTGGAAACACCATATATTTT. It yields the protein CASSEGVGSGNTIYF.

This clone was recorded a few times. The chain uses TRBV5-1 and TRBJ2-2; the match to TRBD1 covers 7 bases. After removal of 9 bases from V and 5 bases from J, the junction contained 7 bases not matched to a gene. From germline, CDR1 is SGHRS and CDR2 YFSETQ. The CDR3 is 13 amino acids. The CDR3: CANRGSGTGELFF. The DNA for the CDR3 is TGCGCCAACAGGGGTAGTGGGACCGGGGAGCTGTTTTTT.

This chain joins TRBV2 and TRBJ2-3; D may be TRBD1 (5 bases). The CDR3 totals 13 residues. Germline V gives CDR1 SNHLY, CDR2 FYNNEI. V was clipped by 6 bases and J by 1 base, with 8 bases between them. The CDR3 nucleotides are TGTGCCAGCAGCGCGACAGGCACAGATACGCAGTATTTT. Its protein product is CASSATGTDTQYF.

The chain uses TRBV4-2 and TRBJ2-2; 7 nucleotides line up with TRBD2. Unmatched junction bases numbered 4, after V lost 1 base and J lost 5 bases. The CDR3 sequence is 15 residues long. Germline CDR1 LGHNA, CDR2 YNFKEQ. The CDR3 nucleotides read TGTGCCAGCAGCCAAGCGGGAGGTCGGACCGGGGAGCTGTTTTTT. Its protein product is CASSQAGGRTGELFF.

The genes are TRBV6-2 or TRBV6-3 and TRBJ2-5; D tentatively reads TRBD1 or TRBD2 (6 bases each). Trimming shortened V by 5 bases and J by 1 base, and 14 bases separated the two germline ends. The germline gives CDR1 MNHEY, CDR2 SVGEGT. This CDR3 is built from 15 residues. CDR3 loop: CASSQVRGAQETQYF. The CDR3 nucleotides are TGTGCCAGCAGTCAAGTTAGGGGGGCCCAAGAGACCCAGTACTTC.

The V call is TRBV5-6, the J call TRBJ1-2; 10 nucleotides align to TRBD1. The CDR3 extends over 14 amino acids. Per germline, CDR1 SGHDT and CDR2 YYEEEE. Germline trimming cut 2 bases from V and 7 bases from J; bases unmatched to any gene: 5. CDR3 coding DNA: TGTGCCAGCAGCTTTGGACAGGGGGATTCTGGCTACACCTTC. Its protein product is CASSFGQGDSGYTF.

The V gene is TRBV5-1, the J gene TRBJ1-2, with 7 bases lining up with TRBD1. Germline CDR1 SGHRS, CDR2 YFSETQ. The CDR3 spans 14 residues. After removal of 6 bases from V and 1 base from J, the junction contained 6 bases not matched to a gene. The CDR3 DNA sequence: TGCGCCAGCACCCGGACAGGTTATAACTATGGCTACACCTTC. Its protein is CASTRTGYNYGYTF. The entire variable domain, with the rest obtained from reference TRBV5-1 and TRBJ1-2, is as follows: KAGVTQTPRYLIKTRGQQVTLSCSPISGHRSVSWYQQTPGQGLQFLFEYFSETQRNKGNFPGRFSGRQFSNSRSEMNVSTLELGDSALYLCASTRTGYNYGYTFGSGTRLTVV.

This sequence joins TRBV27 and TRBJ1-5, with D perhaps TRBD1 (5 bases). This CDR3 has 16 amino acids. The germline V gene encodes CDR1 MNHEY and CDR2 SMNVEV (reference sequence). The V end was cut by 6 bases, the J end by 0 bases, with 15 bases between. As DNA, the CDR3 is TGTGCCAGCAGGGGAGCACCAGGGAATAGCAATCAGCCCCAGCATTTT. Protein product: CASRGAPGNSNQPQHF.